This TCR beta chain comes out of a study of cytomegalovirus exposure and HLA in healthy donors (dated by TCRdb to about 2017). Regarding the research as a whole: An earlier analysis of some 500 of the donors reported about 250 Gb of sequence data and 100 million to 140 million unique TCR beta sequences from some 180 million T cells. The study used immunosequencing to profile the T cell repertoires of some 600 subjects and linked those repertoires to cytomegalovirus serostatus. Across 300 to 400 genotyped donors of the cohort, an average of about 220,000 unique TCR beta nucleotide sequences per donor were sequenced, and around 20% of those sequences were non-productive. In addition to the first cohort of around 670 subjects, a separate validation cohort of 120 different subjects was used. In a later genetic analysis, genome-wide SNP genotypes for about three fifths of the roughly 670 donors were used, and that subset was treated as a discovery cohort. A later analysis re-examined previously published TCR beta repertoires from more than 650 donors and added high-resolution HLA genotyping to investigate patterns of TCR occurrence. Both class I and class II loci were covered by HLA typing, at four-digit resolution. To predict cytomegalovirus infection status, the study combined high-throughput TCR immunosequencing, statistical association of individual TCRs with disease status, and machine learning. All discovery cohort repertoires had been generated on a single sequencing platform. The number of donors typed differed by locus, with about 629-630 for A, B, C, DRB1 and DQB1, around 500 for DQA1, about 610 for DPA1, and over 400 for DPB1. Among the roughly 380 genotyped donors, more than 70% belonged to the genetic ancestry cluster associated with self-reported Caucasian donors. Rather than using new phenotypic data, the later analysis identified candidate immune exposures from TCR beta sequences and from how often those sequences occurred across donors. Roughly five DR-DQ haplotypes were treated as single units for association and clustering because of strong linkage in the cohort. An early release covering about 600 HLA-typed donors comprised about 320 gigabases of sequencing data and around 80 million unique TCR sequences. The study aimed to test whether cataloging public T cell receptors could reveal signatures of past pathogen exposure. In an earlier analysis of 587 of the donors, high-throughput TCR beta sequencing was used to judge whether each TCR beta V gene segment behaved as functional or pseudogenic. Donor age, sex, ethnicity and CMV serostatus were compiled together with the repertoire data. Here is what the overall study found, with its caveats: Most CMV-associated TCR beta chains appeared to be HLA-restricted in a later analysis, and the HLA associations seemed to be driven largely by CMV exposure. HLA typing was unavailable for some donors at each locus, so association tests used only the typed subset. The authors suggested that the approach could potentially be generalized to other disease states and immunological phenotypes. In the study, 150 to 200 TCR beta chains were listed as associated with cytomegalovirus. When HLA alleles, especially DR and DQ, strongly co-occurred, attributing TCR associations to individual alleles was difficult. A later genetic analysis associated a missense DCLRE1C variant with V-gene and J-gene trimming of TCR beta chains, and an independent cohort replicated the association. In a later genetic analysis, fewer N-insertions in productive TCRs were reported among donors in an Asian-associated ancestry cluster than the approximately 710-donor mean. In a later analysis, HLA-associated TCR beta chains showed more clonal expansion and lower generation probabilities than non-associated chains that were equally common. The earlier analysis of about 600 of the donors excluded some 15 rarely observed V segments, including chromosome 9 orphons, because counts were too low. In a later analysis, several top co-occurrence clusters were reported to appear linked to parvovirus B19, influenza, CMV and Epstein-Barr virus. The presence/absence analyses assumed that sequencing depth was roughly uniform across donors, and that assumption may not be true. In a later analysis, TCR association rates were found to vary across HLA loci, with the most associated TCRs seen for DRB1 alleles and the fewest for HLA-C alleles. The 87-base-pair reads could not distinguish some IMGT-functional V segments, including TRBV6-2 and TRBV6-3, so those segments were excluded. In vitro tests confirmed that a few of the cytomegalovirus-associated TCR beta chains recognize cytomegalovirus antigens. In both the original and validation cohorts, the classifier was reported to diagnose cytomegalovirus status with high specificity and sensitivity. Linkage disequilibrium might explain the correlated functional status among segregating V segments, but an unknown experimental factor could not be ruled out. A further reported finding was that TCR beta sequences accurately predicted the HLA-A and HLA-B alleles for most subjects in the first cohort. Across donors, most TCR sequences were observed very rarely, whereas some public TCRs were present in many individuals. The cohort was sequenced for TCR beta chains only, and without alpha or paired-chain data the features that could be detected were limited. A cluster of highly shared sequence variants was judged likely to be a technical artifact of the sequencing pipeline. At a false discovery rate of 0.05, a later analysis linked some 18,000 TCR beta sequences to specific HLA alleles. In an earlier analysis of approximately 590 of the donors, most TCR beta V segments appeared in productive rearrangements about 87% or about 30% of the time, broadly matching IMGT annotations. Immune exposure information for the cohort was limited to CMV serostatus.

Concerning this clone: Its binding antigen is unknown. There are no base qualities to consult, and no much larger clone falls within one base.

CDR1 SGHAT and CDR2 FQDESV were looked up in the germline V gene (reference sequence). Including the terminal cysteine and phenylalanine, the CDR3 comprises 19 residues. Only the CDR3 DNA stays, 57 bases, in frame from base 1. The germline V and J ends show losses of 0 bases and 2 bases respectively, and no gene match explains 6 bases of the junction. In total, around 600 healthy bone marrow donors made up the cohort. At the time of sampling, all cohort members were nominally healthy, though unrecorded immune exposures were likely present. The donor was CMV seropositive and belonged to the group of over 250 seropositive cohort members. A peripheral blood sample was collected from each donor, and TCR beta sequencing was performed on peripheral blood mononuclear cells. The Qiagen DNeasy Blood Extraction Kit was used to extract genomic DNA from the blood cell samples. Libraries came from the immunoSEQ multiplex PCR assay. A mixture of 60 forward primers for TCR Vbeta segments and 13 reverse primers for TCR Jbeta segments was used in the multiplex PCR. Amplification of the CDR3 region of rearranged TCR beta genes was performed with a multiplex PCR assay on genomic DNA. On the Illumina HiSeq System, the amplified TCR beta libraries were sequenced as 87-base-pair reads. As for the authors' bioinformatics: Across the 700 or so repertoires, a later analysis counted tens of millions of unique TCR beta chains, roughly 11 million of which were shared by at least two donors. A nearest-neighbor algorithm error-corrected the raw reads and collapsed the reads into unique sequences, merging closely related sequences to remove PCR and sequencing errors. To assign V, D and J gene segments, CDR3 sequences were aligned to IMGT reference sequences. For a sequence to be retained, a match of at least six nucleotides to both a V gene segment and a J gene segment was required. A rearrangement was called productive if the CDR3 had no stop codons and remained in frame with V and J, and every other rearrangement was called non-productive. Following IMGT convention, CDR3 was defined as the stretch from the second conserved V-encoded cysteine to the conserved J-encoded phenylalanine. The earlier analysis of 500 to 750 of the donors excluded any sequence lacking an unambiguous match to a single V gene segment. An earlier analysis of almost 600 of the donors classified V segments as functional when productive rearrangements were above 56.7% and as segregating when the standard deviation between donors was above 5%. To diagnose cytomegalovirus status from the catalog of TCR beta chain sequences, a statistical classification framework was built. A later analysis assigned V and J genes by comparing TCR nucleotide sequences with IMGT/GENE-DB human TR gene sequences. Using the TCRdist pipeline, a later analysis assigned CDR3 sequences along with most-parsimonious VDJ recombination scenarios. In a later analysis, each TCR beta chain was defined by its CDR3 amino acid sequence together with its V-gene family, and reads without a unique V-gene family were excluded. As a way to deal with suspected cross-contamination and a sequencing artifact, a later analysis dropped roughly 600 nucleotide sequences that were highly shared and had low generation probability. A later analysis calculated a clonal expansion index for each public chain from normalized within-repertoire ranks of inferred template counts. Generation probabilities in a later analysis came from a VDJ recombination model fitted to out-of-frame rearrangements, and those results were checked against IGoR. In a later analysis, hypergeometric tests were used to score TCR-TCR, TCR-HLA and TCR-CMV co-occurrence, with a repertoire-size bias correction applied to TCR pairs. False discovery rates were estimated in a later analysis by permuting HLA or CMV assignments 20 times. In a later analysis, co-occurring TCRs were grouped using DBSCAN, and TCRdist sequence similarity was added for clustering within HLA-allele-positive subsets. For co-occurrence clustering, repertoires with fewer than 30,000 or more than 120,000 public chains were excluded, along with roughly 5 repertoires with anomalous nucleotide sharing. TCRdb carries this immuneACCESS record with in-frame sequences only. Its versions omit some clonotypes, under half of them owing to an unresolved V gene in the studies checked, with the rest unexplained. The D gene and trimming were derived from the DNA, and the V and J assignments and clone size from that table. In all, the sample holds about 150,000 clones, and about 80% of those were seen once. About 13% of the sample is taken by the ten largest.

The source is a man between 25 and 39 years old in good health and CMV-seropositive. The sample comprised PBMCs. The rearranged segments are TRBV11-1 and TRBJ2-1; 14 middle bases align to TRBD2. The DNA reads as follows: TGTGCCAGCAGCTTAGCGGGGACTAGCGGGAGTTCAACCTACAATGAGCAGTTCTTC. The encoded protein is CASSLAGTSGSSTYNEQFF.